This T cell receptor (beta chain) was sequenced in a study of vaccination and CD4 T cells after COVID-19. Germline loops: CDR1 SQVTM, CDR2 ANQGSEA. V gave up 3 bases and J gave up 2 bases, with 6 bases separating them. The CDR3 has 12 residues. Regarding treatment: 10-day PBMC culture with coronavirus spike peptide pools or control peptides (ViraFEST assay). These CD4+ T cells came from an unexposed donor, sampled before the COVID-19 pandemic (2011-2018). The Oncomine TCR Beta short-read assay was applied to DNA of cultured CD4+ T cells. It was from cultured CD4+ T cells that genomic DNA was extracted. TCRdb re-derived calls from the PCR reads in MiXCR, one entry per CDR3 protein. The sample holds under 7,000 distinct CDR3 sequences; roughly a third are singletons and the top ten take roughly 35%. With regard to this clonotype: No antigen is known for it.

The chain employs TRBV29-1 and TRBJ2-3; D gene unclear. Material for sequencing was CD4+ T cells from blood, cultured in vitro. The sequence came from a human donor in good health. CDR3 in DNA: TGCAGCGTTGACGGGCCCACAGATACGCAGTATTTT. Residues: CSVDGPTDTQYF.